The 32 T cell receptor beta chains presented below share a single source sample, sequenced in a study of CD8 T cells in ankylosing spondylitis. In TCRdb, the 5' RACE reads were re-called with MiXCR into one record per CDR3 protein. Of about 160,000 distinct CDR3 sequences detected, 9.8% appear once; the ten largest clones hold about 14%. The sequencing sample was made of blood, either unsorted or a sorted T cell fraction (not recorded which). The source is a female donor with ankylosing spondylitis or in good health (not recorded which).

V and J are TRBV4-3 and TRBJ2-7, with 7 bases aligning to TRBD1. This CDR3 is 15 amino acids long. CDR1 LGHNA and CDR2 YSLEER come from the germline V gene. Unmatched junction bases numbered 10, after V lost 4 bases and J lost 4 bases. The CDR3 DNA is TGCGCCAGCAGCCGAGTCCTCGGGACAGAATACGAGCAGTACTTC. Its protein is CASSRVLGTEYEQYF.

The sample holds many counts of this clonotype. The V gene is TRBV25-1, the J gene TRBJ2-7; 8 bases line up with TRBD2. From germline, CDR1 is MGHDK and CDR2 SYGVNS. The V gene end was trimmed by 2 bases and the J gene end by 3 bases; junction bases not matched to a gene: 6. This CDR3 has 15 amino acids. The CDR3 DNA reads as TGTGCCAGCAGTGAACACGGGAGGGCAGTCTACGAGCAGTACTTC. Its translation: CASSEHGRAVYEQYF.

The J gene is TRBJ2-1, the V gene TRBV27; 7 bases match TRBD1. CDR3 length: 13 amino acids. Looked up from germline, CDR1 is MNHEY and CDR2 is SMNVEV (reference sequence). With V trimmed by 2 bases and J by 8 bases, 3 bases remained unmatched. The CDR3 spells CASSLDRDDEQFF. The CDR3 coding sequence is TGTGCCAGCAGTTTAGACAGGGACGATGAGCAGTTCTTC.

The V and J genes are TRBV13 and TRBJ2-3; D not certain. CDR3 length: 14 amino acids. The germline CDR1 and CDR2 sequences are PRHDT and FYEKMQ (reference sequence). V gave up 1 base and J gave up 1 base, with 6 bases separating them. CDR3 region: CASSLEGGTDTQYF. CDR3 DNA sequence: TGTGCCAGCAGCTTAGAGGGCGGCACAGATACGCAGTATTTT. The full variable domain, completed using reference TRBV13 and TRBJ2-3, is AAGVIQSPRHLIKEKRETATLKCYPIPRHDTVYWYQQGPGQDPQFLISFYEKMQSDKGSIPDRFSAQQFSDYHSELNMSSLELGDSALYFCASSLEGGTDTQYFGPGTRLTVL.

This clonotype has just a few counts. The chain carries TRBV6-5 and TRBJ2-3; TRBD2 agrees at 13 bases. Trimming at V came to 0 bases and at J to 3 bases, leaving 3 bases not matched to a gene. The CDR3 is made up of 17 amino acids. Looked up from germline, CDR1 is MNHEY and CDR2 is SVGAGI. The CDR3 bases are TGTGCCAGCAGTTACTCTGGACTAGCGGGAGTTACAGATACGCAGTATTTT. It encodes CASSYSGLAGVTDTQYF.

This clonotype has a handful of counts. The chain carries TRBV7-9 and TRBJ2-1; 12 bases agree with TRBD2. V dropped 4 bases and J dropped 8; count of bases not matched to a gene: 9. CDR3 length: 16 residues. From germline, CDR1 is SEHNR and CDR2 FQNEAQ (reference sequence). CDR3 in amino acids: CASSSGSSGGGHEQFF. CDR3 nucleotides: TGTGCCAGCAGCTCGGGGTCTAGCGGGGGGGGCCATGAGCAGTTCTTC.

This clonotype came up many times. This chain links TRBV6-1 with TRBJ2-7, with D possibly TRBD2 on 6 matching bases. Germline V gene data show CDR1 as MNHNS and CDR2 as SASEGT. V dropped 5 bases and J dropped 2 bases, with 10 bases sitting between them. The CDR3 runs to 13 residues. CDR3 region: CASSRDSPYEQYF. CDR3 DNA: TGTGCCAGCAGTCGGGACTCCCCCTACGAGCAGTACTTC.

This clonotype was observed at least ten times. The gene calls are TRBV5-1 and TRBJ2-3; 12 positions agree with TRBD2. V lost 4 bases, J lost 2 bases, and 5 bases stayed unmatched. Germline CDR1 is SGHRS and CDR2 is YFSETQ. This CDR3 has 16 amino acids. In DNA form, the CDR3 reads TGCGCCAGCAGCGAAGGACTAGCGGGGAACACAGATACGCAGTATTTT. Encoded protein: CASSEGLAGNTDTQYF.

This chain links TRBV19 with TRBJ2-1; 9 positions agree with TRBD2. Germline V gene lookup returns CDR1 LNHDA and CDR2 SQIVND (reference sequence). Trimming cost V 6 bases and J 0 bases; bases outside gene matches: 3. The CDR3 consists of 15 residues. The CDR3 region is CASSGGRGSYNEQFF. CDR3 sequence (DNA): TGTGCCAGTAGCGGCGGGAGGGGCTCCTACAATGAGCAGTTCTTC.

This clonotype was found many times. The DNA of the CDR3 is TGCAGCGCCGAGGCGGGGAGCACAGATACGCAGTATTTT. Its translation: CSAEAGSTDTQYF. The chain is built from TRBV29-1 and TRBJ2-3, with TRBD2 as a possible D gene (6 bases). Germline loops: CDR1 SQVTM, CDR2 ANQGSEA. V was shortened by 7 bases and J by 0 bases, with 11 bases between the two germline ends. The CDR3 spans 13 residues.

The sample holds a few counts of this clonotype. J is TRBJ1-2 and V is TRBV25-1; D not resolved. The germline CDR1 and CDR2 sequences are MGHDK and SYGVNS. Trimming left V 2 bases short and J 4 bases short, with 8 bases between. This CDR3 has 13 amino acids. Here the CDR3 DNA reads TGTGCCAGCAGTGAACCCCTCAGCTATGGCTACACCTTC. Its protein product is CASSEPLSYGYTF.

This clonotype has a handful of counts. The rearrangement links TRBV7-6 to TRBJ2-6, with D perhaps TRBD2 (5 bases). In germline, CDR1 is SGHVS, CDR2 FNYEAQ. The CDR3 is 18 residues long. Trimming took 5 bases from V and 1 from J, leaving 18 bases between them. The CDR3 protein is CASSRPAELPSGANVLTF. CDR3 DNA: TGTGCCAGCAGCAGACCAGCGGAGTTGCCTTCTGGGGCCAACGTCCTGACTTTC.

The table lists this clonotype with many counts. The genes are TRBV7-8 and TRBJ2-7; D not certain. CDR1 and CDR2 (germline): SGHVS, FQNEAQ. The V gene lost 1 base and the J gene lost 4 bases, with 11 bases spanning the gap. The CDR3 runs to 14 residues. Written as DNA, the CDR3 is TGTGCCAGCAGCTTAGTGGCATCGGGTTACGAGCAGTACTTC. This sequence encodes CASSLVASGYEQYF.

The CDR3 coding sequence is TGTGCCATCAGAAACCCGGGACAGGGGGTGTCGAGCTCTGGGGCCAACGTCCTGACTTTC. This gives the protein CAIRNPGQGVSSSGANVLTF. The gene calls are TRBV10-3 and TRBJ2-6; TRBD1 matches 11 bases. CDR3 length: 20 amino acids. V dropped 6 bases and J dropped 0; count of bases not matched to a gene: 13. Germline-derived CDR1 and CDR2 are ENHRY and SYGVKD.

This clonotype showed up just a few times. The rearrangement uses TRBV20-1 and TRBJ1-2, with a weak D call TRBD1 (5 bases). V lost 0 bases and J lost 4, with 9 bases in between. This CDR3 is 13 amino acids long. CDR1 DFQATT and CDR2 SNEGSKA come from the germline V gene (reference sequence). The CDR3 here is CSARDPGRYGYTF. DNA for the CDR3: TGCAGTGCTAGAGATCCAGGGCGCTATGGCTACACCTTC.

This clonotype was observed a handful of times. The rearrangement uses TRBV7-8 and TRBJ2-7; D possibly matches TRBD1 or TRBD2 (5 bases each). The CDR3 loop spans 12 amino acids. Per germline, CDR1 SGHVS and CDR2 FQNEAQ. Deletions cut 1 base from V and 11 bases from J, with 12 bases between. The CDR3 nucleotides are TGTGCCAGCAGCTTAGGCACAGGACTGAAGTACTTC. Translated, it gives CASSLGTGLKYF.

This clonotype was observed many times. V gene TRBV3-1 combines with J gene TRBJ2-1; TRBD1 aligns across 7 bases. CDR1 and CDR2 from the germline V gene are LGHDT and YNNKEL (reference sequence). V shed 6 bases, J shed 5 bases, and the junction held 4 bases outside the gene matches. This CDR3 comprises 13 residues. The CDR3 DNA reads TGTGCCAGCAGTCGGACAGGCGACAATGAGCAGTTCTTC. Residues: CASSRTGDNEQFF.

The rearrangement joins TRBV7-9 to TRBJ2-4, with D perhaps matching TRBD2 (5 bases). The germline V gene encodes CDR1 SEHNR and CDR2 FQNEAQ (reference sequence). V lost 2 bases, J lost 1 base, and 12 bases lay in between. The CDR3 consists of 16 residues. For the CDR3, the DNA is TGTGCCAGCAGCTTACCGACCGGGATGGCCAAAAACATTCAGTACTTC. Encoded protein: CASSLPTGMAKNIQYF. Full variable domain (missing parts from reference TRBV7-9 and TRBJ2-4): DTGVSQNPRHKITKRGQNVTFRCDPISEHNRLYWYRQTLGQGPEFLTYFQNEAQLEKSRLLSDRFSAERPKGSFSTLEIQRTEQGDSAMYLCASSLPTGMAKNIQYFGAGTRLSVL.

This clonotype was detected many times. The chain recombines TRBV5-1 with TRBJ1-2, with TRBD1 matching 7 bases. Germline V gene sequence: CDR1 SGHRS, CDR2 YFSETQ. V was pared by 4 bases and J by 6 bases, with 3 bases of the junction left unmatched. This CDR3 region has 12 residues. CDR3 protein: CASSLQGDGYTF. The CDR3 DNA sequence: TGCGCCAGCAGCCTCCAGGGGGATGGCTACACCTTC.

This chain links TRBV20-1 with TRBJ2-6, with TRBD1 matching over 7 bases. The V gene end was trimmed by 6 bases and the J gene end by 1 base; junction bases not matched to a gene: 12. CDR1 is DFQATT and CDR2 is SNEGSKA in the germline V gene (reference sequence). There are 17 residues in the CDR3. The CDR3 loop reads CSARATGVISGANVLTF. The CDR3 coding sequence is TGCAGTGCGAGGGCAACAGGGGTAATTTCTGGGGCCAACGTCCTGACTTTC.

The rearrangement uses TRBV27 and TRBJ1-2; possibly TRBD1 for D (5 bases). Germline V gives CDR1 MNHEY, CDR2 SMNVEV (reference sequence). This CDR3 is 14 amino acids long. Deletions cut 6 bases from V and 6 bases from J, with 17 bases between. CDR3: CASSPVGGSDGYTF. Here the CDR3 DNA reads TGTGCCAGCAGCCCTGTTGGGGGTTCCGATGGCTACACCTTC.

Many counts were recorded for this clonotype. This sequence joins TRBV9 and TRBJ2-3, with D tentatively TRBD1 or TRBD2 (5 bases each). This CDR3 region has 16 residues. Trimming took off 0 bases at V and 3 bases at J, with 14 bases between the two ends. Germline V lookup: CDR1 SGDLS, CDR2 YYNGEE. The CDR3 is CASSVGGARATDTQYF. The DNA for the CDR3 is TGTGCCAGCAGCGTAGGAGGGGCGAGGGCGACAGATACGCAGTATTTT. Filled out from reference TRBV9 and TRBJ2-3, the complete variable domain reads DSGVTQTPKHLITATGQRVTLRCSPRSGDLSVYWYQQSLDQGLQFLIQYYNGEERAKGNILERFSAQQFPDLHSELNLSSLELGDSALYFCASSVGGARATDTQYFGPGTRLTVL.

V is TRBV7-2 and J is TRBJ1-1; D gene uncertain. The germline gives CDR1 SGHTA, CDR2 FQGNSA. Trimming removed 1 base from V and 5 bases from J, with 5 bases in between. The CDR3 runs 12 residues. CDR3 DNA: TGTGCCAGCAGCTTAGAGGTAACTGAAGCTTTCTTT. Its translation is CASSLEVTEAFF.

This clonotype was detected a few times. The chain is built from TRBV2 and TRBJ1-5, with TRBD1 matching 7 bases. The CDR3 sequence is 15 residues long. CDR1 is SNHLY and CDR2 is FYNNEI in the germline V gene. J gave up 3 bases and V 9 bases, and 11 bases lay outside the gene matches. The CDR3 DNA follows: TGTGCCAGTGAAGCCGGGGACAGCTACAATCAGCCCCAGCATTTT. Its protein product is CASEAGDSYNQPQHF.

This clonotype showed up many times. The chain uses TRBV28 and TRBJ1-5; weak D call: TRBD1 (6 bases). The CDR3 consists of 13 residues. Germline lookup yields CDR1 MDHEN and CDR2 SYDVKM. Trimming shortened V by 8 bases and J by 7 bases, and 15 bases separated the two germline ends. In nucleotides, the CDR3 is TGTGCCAGCGACCCGGGACAACCGCAGCCCCAGCATTTT. Its translation is CASDPGQPQPQHF.

This clonotype appeared many times. The chain couples TRBV14 to TRBJ2-1; D possibly corresponds to TRBD2 (6 bases). The V and J ends lost 1 base and 10 bases respectively, with 17 bases between them. The CDR3 length is 15 residues. Germline V gives CDR1 SGHDN, CDR2 FVKESK. CDR3 coding DNA: TGTGCCAGCAGCCAAGTACCGGGAGAACCGGGGGAGCAGTTCTTC. Amino acids: CASSQVPGEPGEQFF.

In this sample, this clonotype turned up many times. V usage is TRBV29-1 and J usage is TRBJ2-1; D remains unclear. V was pared by 1 base and J by 3 bases, with 4 bases between. Germline values: CDR1 SQVTM, CDR2 ANQGSEA. This CDR3 spans 12 amino acids. CDR3: CSVEGNYNEQFF. DNA of the CDR3: TGCAGCGTTGAAGGAAACTACAATGAGCAGTTCTTC.

This clonotype has a handful of counts. The CDR3 coding sequence is TGCGCCAGCAGCCAAGATAGGCAGGGAACGTCGTACCAAGAGACCCAGTACTTC. This gives the protein CASSQDRQGTSYQETQYF. The V gene is TRBV4-3, the J gene TRBJ2-5; tentative D call: TRBD1 (5 bases). Germline CDR1 and CDR2: LGHNA and YSLEER. The CDR3 contains 18 residues. V was clipped by 0 bases and J by 0 bases, with 17 bases between them.

This clonotype has more than one count but fewer than ten. This chain links TRBV20-1 with TRBJ2-1, with TRBD2 identical over 8 bases. V lost 6 bases and J lost 6; bases outside the gene matches: 7. The length of the CDR3 is 13 residues. The germline V gene has CDR1 DFQATT and CDR2 SNEGSKA (reference sequence). DNA of the CDR3: TGCAGTGCCGGGGGGGGGGCGCGCAATGAGCAGTTCTTC. The encoded protein is CSAGGGARNEQFF.

This clonotype was counted ten times or more. V gene TRBV28 combines with J gene TRBJ1-1; tentatively, D is TRBD1 (5 bases). The CDR3 extends over 15 amino acids. V lost 4 bases to trimming and J lost 4 bases, with 16 bases between them. Germline V gene data show CDR1 as MDHEN and CDR2 as SYDVKM. This chain's CDR3 is CASSSQRRGITEAFF. CDR3 nucleotides: TGTGCCAGCAGTTCGCAACGACGGGGGATCACTGAAGCTTTCTTT.

There are many counts of this clonotype. The gene calls are TRBV12-3 or TRBV12-4 and TRBJ2-2, with 7 bases lining up with TRBD2. The CDR3 is made up of 16 amino acids. Unmatched junction bases numbered 7, after V lost 5 bases and J lost 1 base. CDR3 sequence reads: CASSPPLAVNTGELFF. For the CDR3, the DNA is TGTGCCAGCAGTCCCCCCCTAGCGGTGAACACCGGGGAGCTGTTTTTT.

Many counts were recorded for this clonotype. The chain combines TRBV7-9 with TRBJ2-3; D ambiguous. V lost 1 base, J lost 4 bases, and 3 bases lay in between. The germline V gene has CDR1 SEHNR and CDR2 FQNEAQ (reference sequence). This CDR3 region has 12 residues. The CDR3 sequence: CASSLVSDTQYF. CDR3 bases: TGTGCCAGCAGCTTAGTTTCAGATACGCAGTATTTT.